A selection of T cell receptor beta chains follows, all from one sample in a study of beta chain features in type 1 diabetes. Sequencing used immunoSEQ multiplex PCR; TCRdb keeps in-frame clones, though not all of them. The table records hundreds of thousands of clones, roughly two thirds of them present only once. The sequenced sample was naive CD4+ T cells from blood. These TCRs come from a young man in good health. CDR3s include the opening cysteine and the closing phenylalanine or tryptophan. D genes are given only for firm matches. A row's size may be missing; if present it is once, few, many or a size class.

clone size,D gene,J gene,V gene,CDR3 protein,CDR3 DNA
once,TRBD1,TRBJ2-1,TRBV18,CASSGQGRQDEQFF,TGTGCCAGCTCCGGACAGGGGAGGCAGGATGAGCAGTTCTTC
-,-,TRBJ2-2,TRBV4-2,CASSQEEGVDTGELFF,TGTGCCAGCAGCCAAGAGGAGGGGGTGGACACCGGGGAGCTGTTTTTT
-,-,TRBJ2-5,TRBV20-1,CSASLETQYF,TGCAGTGCTAGTCTGGAGACCCAGTACTTC
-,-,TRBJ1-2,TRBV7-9,CASSPLRGGYTF,TGTGCCAGCAGCCCCCTTCGGGGTGGCTACACCTTC
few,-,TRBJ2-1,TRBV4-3,CASSQGPYNEQFF,TGCGCCAGCAGCCAAGGTCCGTACAATGAGCAGTTCTTC
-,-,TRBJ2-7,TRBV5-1,CASMSAVGNEQYF,TGCGCCAGCATGTCTGCCGTGGGGAACGAGCAGTACTTC
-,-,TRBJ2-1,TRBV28,CASSLTGNEQFF,TGTGCCAGCAGTTTAACAGGCAATGAGCAGTTCTTC
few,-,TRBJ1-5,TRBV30,CAWSGGDSNQPQHF,TGTGCCTGGAGTGGAGGTGATAGCAATCAGCCCCAGCATTTT
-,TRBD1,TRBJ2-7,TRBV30,CAWSVDRGSGEQYF,TGTGCCTGGAGTGTGGACAGGGGATCGGGGGAGCAGTACTTC
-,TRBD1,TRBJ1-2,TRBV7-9,CASSLARGQGTYTF,TGTGCCAGCAGCTTAGCCCGGGGACAGGGGACCTACACCTTC
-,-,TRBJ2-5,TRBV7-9,CASSGHQGTQYF,TGTGCCAGCAGTGGCCATCAGGGGACCCAGTACTTC
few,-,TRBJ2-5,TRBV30,CAWTGRETQYF,TGTGCCTGGACCGGGCGAGAGACCCAGTACTTC
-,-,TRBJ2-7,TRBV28,CASSLLGLTYEQYF,TGTGCCAGCAGTCTGCTGGGTTTGACCTACGAGCAGTACTTC
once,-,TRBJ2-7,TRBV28,CASSPGHKSSYEQYF,TGTGCCAGCAGTCCCGGACACAAATCCTCCTACGAGCAGTACTTC
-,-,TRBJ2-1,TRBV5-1,CASSLSVREQFF,TGCGCCAGCAGCTTGAGTGTGAGAGAGCAGTTCTTC
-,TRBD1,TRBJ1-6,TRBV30,CAWSVRDRAYNSPLHF,TGTGCCTGGAGTGTACGGGACAGGGCCTATAATTCACCCCTCCACTTT
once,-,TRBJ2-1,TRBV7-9,CASSPEINEQFF,TGTGCCAGCAGCCCCGAAATCAATGAGCAGTTCTTC
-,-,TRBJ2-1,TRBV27,CASSSSTGNEQFF,TGTGCCAGCAGTTCCTCGACTGGTAATGAGCAGTTCTTC
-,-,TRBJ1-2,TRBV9,CASSVDSSYGYTF,TGTGCCAGCAGCGTGGACAGCTCCTATGGCTACACCTTC
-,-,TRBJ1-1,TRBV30,CACGRGAYTEAFF,TGTGCCTGCGGCCGGGGGGCGTACACTGAAGCTTTCTTT
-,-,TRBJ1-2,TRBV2,CASSGLTGKDGYTF,TGTGCCAGCAGTGGACTTACAGGGAAGGATGGCTACACCTTC
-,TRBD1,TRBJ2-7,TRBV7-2,CASSLAAGTGTYEQYF,TGTGCCAGCAGCTTAGCGGCCGGGACAGGAACCTACGAGCAGTACTTC
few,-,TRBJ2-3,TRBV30,CAWRAQGLTDTQYF,TGTGCCTGGAGGGCTCAGGGACTCACAGATACGCAGTATTTT
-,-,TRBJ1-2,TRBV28,CASYLLRDGYTF,TGTGCCAGCTACCTCCTAAGGGATGGCTACACCTTC
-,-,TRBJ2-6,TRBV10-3,CAIRPTGSGANVLTF,TGTGCCATCAGGCCAACAGGCTCTGGGGCCAACGTCCTGACTTTC
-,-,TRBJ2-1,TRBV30,CAWSGGRSYNEQFF,TGTGCCTGGAGTGGGGGCCGTTCCTACAATGAGCAGTTCTTC
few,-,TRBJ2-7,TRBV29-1,CSVGGMAEAYEQYF,TGCAGCGTTGGTGGCATGGCTGAGGCCTACGAGCAGTACTTC
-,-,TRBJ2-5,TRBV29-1,CSVESQTQYF,TGCAGCGTTGAATCTCAGACCCAGTACTTC
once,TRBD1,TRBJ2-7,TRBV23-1,CASSQYRDRDSYEQYF,TGCGCCAGCAGTCAGTACCGGGACAGGGACTCATACGAGCAGTACTTC
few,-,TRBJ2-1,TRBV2,CASSIETNNEQFF,TGTGCCAGCAGTATCGAGACTAACAATGAGCAGTTCTTC
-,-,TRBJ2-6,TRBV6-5,CASSRTGSGANVLTF,TGTGCCAGCAGTCGTACAGGGTCTGGGGCCAACGTCCTGACTTTC
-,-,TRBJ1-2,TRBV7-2,CASSPARQGTFWNTF,TGTGCCAGCAGCCCCGCCCGGCAGGGAACCTTCTGGAACACCTTC
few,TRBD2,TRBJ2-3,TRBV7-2,CASSFTAGVWDTQYF,TGTGCCAGCAGCTTCACTGCGGGAGTTTGGGATACGCAGTATTTT
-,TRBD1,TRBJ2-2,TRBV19,CASRTGLFGELFF,TGTGCCAGTCGGACAGGGCTTTTCGGGGAGCTGTTTTTT
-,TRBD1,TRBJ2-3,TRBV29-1,CSVRTGGRTDTQYF,TGCAGCGTTAGGACAGGGGGGCGCACAGATACGCAGTATTTT
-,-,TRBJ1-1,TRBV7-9,CASSPQGVGEAFF,TGTGCCAGCAGTCCACAAGGGGTAGGTGAAGCTTTCTTT
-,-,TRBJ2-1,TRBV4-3,CASSQDTGNEQFF,TGCGCCAGCAGCCAAGATACGGGGAATGAGCAGTTCTTC
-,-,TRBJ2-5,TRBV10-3,CAISESQSAKTQYF,TGTGCCATCAGTGAAAGTCAAAGTGCGAAGACCCAGTACTTC
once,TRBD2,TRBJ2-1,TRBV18,CASSPPGGSNNEQFF,TGTGCCAGCTCACCTCCCGGGGGGTCGAACAATGAGCAGTTCTTC
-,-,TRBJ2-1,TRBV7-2,CASSPGSSYNEQFF,TGTGCCAGCAGCCCAGGGTCCTCCTACAATGAGCAGTTCTTC
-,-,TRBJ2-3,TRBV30,CAWSSPGYTQYF,TGTGCCTGGAGTAGTCCCGGGTATACGCAGTATTTT
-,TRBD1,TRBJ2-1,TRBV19,CASSIGTVLYNEQFF,TGTGCCAGTAGTATCGGGACAGTACTCTACAATGAGCAGTTCTTC
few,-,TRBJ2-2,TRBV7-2,CASRPNFSTGELFF,TGTGCCAGCAGGCCGAACTTCTCTACCGGGGAGCTGTTTTTT
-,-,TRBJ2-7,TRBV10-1,CASSAGTALREQYF,TGCGCCAGCAGTGCCGGGACGGCTTTGCGCGAGCAGTACTTC
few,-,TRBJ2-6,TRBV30,CAWSISGANVLTF,TGTGCCTGGTCCATATCTGGGGCCAACGTCCTGACTTTC